This T cell receptor beta chain is from a study of cytomegalovirus exposure and HLA in healthy donors. At the level of the study: Membership in the Caucasian-associated ancestry cluster was found for about four fifths of approximately 430 genotyped donors.

Findings and limits, study-wide: Analyses of presence/absence relied on an assumption of roughly uniform sequencing depth across donors. TCR beta V- and J-gene trimming was later associated with a missense DCLRE1C variant.

Remarks on this clone: Antigen unknown. A read error may produce the germline difference seen at one junction end.

The PCR ran on 60 Vbeta and 13 Jbeta primers. As originally analysed: In a later analysis, of some 80 million unique beta chains, 9 million to 11 million appeared in at least two donors. TCRdb's table, derived via immunoSEQ multiplex PCR, lists solely in-frame clones and lacks some. From that table come the V and J calls and clone size; the DNA was used to work out D and trimming. The sample consists of some 150,000 clones, about 82% of them appearing once. CDR3 size: 15 residues. Germline V gives CDR1 SSHAT, CDR2 FNYEAQ (reference sequence). This TCR came from a female donor in good health and CMV-seropositive. The sequenced sample consisted of PBMCs. This chain uses TRBV7-7 with TRBJ2-3, with 8 nucleotides matching TRBD1. The CDR3 sequence is CVSSQGAFGTDTQYF. CDR3 bases: TGTGTCAGCAGTCAGGGGGCCTTCGGCACAGATACGCAGTATTTT. Variable domain in full (rest from reference TRBV7-7 and TRBJ2-3): GAGVSQSPRYKVTKRGQDVTLRCDPISSHATLYWYQQALGQGPEFLTYFNYEAQPDKSGLPSDRFSAERPEGSISTLTIQRTEQRDSAMYRCVSSQGAFGTDTQYFGPGTRLTVL.